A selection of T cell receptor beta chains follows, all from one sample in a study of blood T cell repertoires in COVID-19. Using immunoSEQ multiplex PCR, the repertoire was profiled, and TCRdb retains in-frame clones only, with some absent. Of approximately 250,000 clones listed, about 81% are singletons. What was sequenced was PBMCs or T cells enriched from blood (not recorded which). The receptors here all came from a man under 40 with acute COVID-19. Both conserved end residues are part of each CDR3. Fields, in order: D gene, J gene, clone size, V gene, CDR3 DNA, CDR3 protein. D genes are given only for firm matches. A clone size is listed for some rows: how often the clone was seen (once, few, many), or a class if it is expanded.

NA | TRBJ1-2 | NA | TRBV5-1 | TGCGCCAGCAGCTACGGACCGGAGGGATACGGCTACACCTTC | CASSYGPEGYGYTF
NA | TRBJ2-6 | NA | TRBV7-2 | TGTGCCAGCACCCAAGACCCCCGGGTTGGGGCCAACGTCCTGACTTTC | CASTQDPRVGANVLTF
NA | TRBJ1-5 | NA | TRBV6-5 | TGTGCCAGCAGTTACCCGGAGGGGCCCCAGCATTTT | CASSYPEGPQHF
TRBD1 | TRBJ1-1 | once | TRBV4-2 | TGTGCCAGCAGCCAAGAGACGACAGGGGTTGCCACTGAAGCTTTCTTT | CASSQETTGVATEAFF
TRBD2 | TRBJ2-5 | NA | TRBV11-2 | TGTGCCAGCAGCTCCAGCGGGGGGCAAGAGACCCAGTACTTC | CASSSSGGQETQYF
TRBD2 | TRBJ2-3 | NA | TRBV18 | TGTGCCAGCTCACCACCGGCAGCGGGGCTGGCCCAGCGCACGCAGTATTTT | CASSPPAAGLAQRTQYF
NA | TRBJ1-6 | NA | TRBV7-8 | TGTGCCAGCAGCCCTCTATCTAGACCCCTCCACTTT | CASSPLSRPLHF
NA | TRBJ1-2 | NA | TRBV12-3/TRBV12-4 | TGTGCCAGCACCGTCCAGGGGAATGGCTACACCTTC | CASTVQGNGYTF
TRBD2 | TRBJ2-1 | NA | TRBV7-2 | TGTGCCAGCAGCCGCTTTAGCGGGGGGGGTGACAATGAGCAGTTCTTC | CASSRFSGGGDNEQFF
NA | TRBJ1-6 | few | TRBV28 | TGTGCCAGCAGACAGGGAAGCTCCTATAATTCACCCCTCCACTTT | CASRQGSSYNSPLHF
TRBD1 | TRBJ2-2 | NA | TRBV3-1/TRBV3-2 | TGTGCCAGCAGCCGAATGACAGGGGGCCATACCGGGGAGCTGTTTTTT | CASSRMTGGHTGELFF
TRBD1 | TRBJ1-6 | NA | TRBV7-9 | TGTGCCAGCAGCTTAGTGGGACAGGGATACTCACCCCTCCACTTT | CASSLVGQGYSPLHF
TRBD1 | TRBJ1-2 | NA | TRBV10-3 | TGTGCCATCAGGAACAGGGGATTGGAATACACCTTC | CAIRNRGLEYTF
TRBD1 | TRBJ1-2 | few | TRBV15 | TGTGCCACCAGCCGACGGACAGGGTCCCTCCGCGGGGGCTACACCTTC | CATSRRTGSLRGGYTF
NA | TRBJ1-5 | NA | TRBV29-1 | TGCAGCGTTGCCATGAGCAATCAGCCCCAGCATTTT | CSVAMSNQPQHF
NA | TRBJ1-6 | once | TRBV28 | TGTGCCAGCAGTTTTTCCGGGGAAAATATCTCACCCCTCCACTTT | CASSFSGENISPLHF
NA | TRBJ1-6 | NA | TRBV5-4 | TGTGCCAGCAGCTTACAGGGAAACAAGGGACCCCTCCACTTT | CASSLQGNKGPLHF
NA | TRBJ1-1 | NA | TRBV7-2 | TGTGCCAGCAGCTTACGGAGGAACACTGAAGCTTTCTTT | CASSLRRNTEAFF
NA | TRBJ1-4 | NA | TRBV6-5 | TGTGCCAGCAGACGACAACCTGGTGAAAAACTGTTTTTT | CASRRQPGEKLFF
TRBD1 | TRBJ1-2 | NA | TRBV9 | TGTGCCAGCAGCGGCCGGGACAGCTCCTATGGCTACACCTTC | CASSGRDSSYGYTF
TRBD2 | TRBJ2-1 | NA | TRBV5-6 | TGTGCCAGCAGATCGAGCGGGGGGTACAATGAGCAGTTCTTC | CASRSSGGYNEQFF
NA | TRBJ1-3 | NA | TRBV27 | TGTGCCAGCAGTAATACAGGGCCTGGAAACACCATATATTTT | CASSNTGPGNTIYF
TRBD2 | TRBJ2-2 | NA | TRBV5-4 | TGTGCCAGCAGCTTAAAGAGCGGGGGTTCCGGGGAGCTGTTTTTT | CASSLKSGGSGELFF
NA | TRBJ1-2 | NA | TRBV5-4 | TGTGCCACCAAACGGAGGGCGGAGAACTATGGCTACACCTTC | CATKRRAENYGYTF
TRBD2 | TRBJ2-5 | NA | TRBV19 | TGTGCCAGTAGACCGGGGACTAGCCCGGGAGAGACCCAGTACTTC | CASRPGTSPGETQYF
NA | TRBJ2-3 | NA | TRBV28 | TGTGCCAGCAGCCTCAGGGATCGCACAGATACGCAGTATTTT | CASSLRDRTDTQYF
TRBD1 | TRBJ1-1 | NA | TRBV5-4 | TGTGCCAGCAGCTTGCGAGGGACAGGGAACACTGAAGCTTTCTTT | CASSLRGTGNTEAFF
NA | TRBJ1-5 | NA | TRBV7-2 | TGTGCCAGCAGCTTAGGATGGGGCAGGGGTGAGCCCCAGCATTTT | CASSLGWGRGEPQHF
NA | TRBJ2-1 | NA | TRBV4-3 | TGCGCCAGCAGCCGGGAGGTGAGGGGACAGCAGTTCTTC | CASSREVRGQQFF
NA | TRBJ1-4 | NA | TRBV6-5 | TGTGCCAGCAAGTCGATGGAGGCCGGGAGTGAAAAACTGTTTTTT | CASKSMEAGSEKLFF
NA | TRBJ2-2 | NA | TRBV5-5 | TGTGCCAGCAGCCCGTCCCCTGGCGGGGCCCGGGGAACCGGGGAGCTGTTTTTT | CASSPSPGGARGTGELFF
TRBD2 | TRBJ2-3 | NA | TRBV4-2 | TGTGCCAGCAGCCAAGTAGCGGGGACTACAGATACGCAGTATTTT | CASSQVAGTTDTQYF
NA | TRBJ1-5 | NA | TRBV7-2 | TGTGCCAGCAGCTTAGTCGGGCAGGGTGGCCGCCAGCCCCAGCATTTT | CASSLVGQGGRQPQHF
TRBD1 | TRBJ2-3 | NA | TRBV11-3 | TGTGCCAGCAGCTTAGTCAGGGGGTCAGATACGCAGTATTTT | CASSLVRGSDTQYF
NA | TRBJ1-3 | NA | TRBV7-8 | TGTGCCAGCAGCTTTGGCAGGGGCCGGGGGGCTGGAAACACCATATATTTT | CASSFGRGRGAGNTIYF
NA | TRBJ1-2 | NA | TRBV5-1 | TGCGCCAGCAGCCCAGGACAGATAAACTATGGCTACACCTTC | CASSPGQINYGYTF
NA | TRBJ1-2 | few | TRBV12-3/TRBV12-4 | TGTGCCAGCAGGCCACAGGAGATCTATGGCTACACCTTC | CASRPQEIYGYTF
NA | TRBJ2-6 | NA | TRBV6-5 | TGTGCCAGGGACATCTTTTCTGGGGCCAACGTCCTGACTTTC | CARDIFSGANVLTF
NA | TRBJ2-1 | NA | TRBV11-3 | TGTGCCAGCAGCCTGGAGGGCTTCTCCTACAATGAGCAGTTCTTC | CASSLEGFSYNEQFF
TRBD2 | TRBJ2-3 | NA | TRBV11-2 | TGTGCCAGCAGCTTAGGGGGAGGGACAGATACGCAGTATTTT | CASSLGGGTDTQYF
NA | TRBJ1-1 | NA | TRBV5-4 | TGTGCCAGCAGCACAGAAATACGGGGGTCAGCTAGGGCTTTCTTT | CASSTEIRGSARAFF
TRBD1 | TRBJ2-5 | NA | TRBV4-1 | TGCGCCAGCAGCCAGCTACAGGGGGCGGGGGAGACCCAGTACTTC | CASSQLQGAGETQYF
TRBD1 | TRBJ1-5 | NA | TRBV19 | TGTGCCAGTCGGACAGGGGGACAGAACGATCAGCCCCAGCATTTT | CASRTGGQNDQPQHF
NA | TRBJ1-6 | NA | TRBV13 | TGTGCCAGCAGCTTAAGGCGGACTGAGATTGGAGATTCACCCCTCCACTTT | CASSLRRTEIGDSPLHF
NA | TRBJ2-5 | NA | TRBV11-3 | TGTGCCAGCAGCTTAGATCTCACGGCGGCGGGGAGCCAGTACTTC | CASSLDLTAAGSQYF
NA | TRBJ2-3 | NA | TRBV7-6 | TGTGCCAGCAGCTTAAGGGGAAGCACAGATACGCAGTATTTT | CASSLRGSTDTQYF
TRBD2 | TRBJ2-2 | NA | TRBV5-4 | TGTGCCAGCCATGTAACGGGGGGCACCGGGGAGCTGTTTTTT | CASHVTGGTGELFF
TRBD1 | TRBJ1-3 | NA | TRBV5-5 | TGTGCCAGCAGCCCCGGACAGGGCTCTGGAAACACCATATATTTT | CASSPGQGSGNTIYF
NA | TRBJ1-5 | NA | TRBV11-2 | TGTGCCAGCAGCTCTGAGTACAATCAGCCCCAGCATTTT | CASSSEYNQPQHF
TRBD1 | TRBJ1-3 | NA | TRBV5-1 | TGCGCCAGCAAGGACAGGGCGCGGGGAAACACCATATATTTT | CASKDRARGNTIYF